Presented here are 15 T cell receptor beta chains from one specimen sequenced in a study of vaccination and CD4 T cells after COVID-19 (dated by TCRdb to between 2022 and 2023). What these receptors recognize is not known. The treatment or condition label on this specimen signifies: roughly ten-day PBMC culture with coronavirus spike peptide pools or control peptides (ViraFEST assay). The receptor library was made with PCR. The sample was run on an Illumina iSeq 100. DNA from cultured CD4+ T cells underwent TCR sequencing with the Oncomine TCR Beta short-read assay at the Johns Hopkins FTIC core. TCRdb reprocessing: public reads trimmed at Q25 with fastp, clones called with MiXCR, in-frame beta chains kept. Each CDR3 protein gets just one entry, which takes the most common genes and DNA from the rows behind it. In this sample the table shows some 14,000 distinct CDR3 sequences, approximately 25% of which occur a single time. The ten largest make up around 17% of the sample.

This specimen consisted of CD4+ T cells from blood, cultured in vitro, obtained after SARS-CoV-2 vaccination. The receptor source for this set is a human donor who had recovered from COVID-19.

This clonotype was recorded a few times. V and J are TRBV28 and TRBJ1-5; D ambiguous. Trimming took off 7 bases at V and 2 bases at J, with 12 bases between the two ends. This CDR3 has 14 amino acids. Looked up from germline, CDR1 is MDHEN and CDR2 is SYDVKM. CDR3 region: CASTKLRGNQPQHF. CDR3 DNA: TGTGCCAGCACCAAGTTGCGGGGCAATCAGCCCCAGCATTTT.

The rearrangement links TRBV6-2 or TRBV6-3 to TRBJ1-3; the D gene is possibly TRBD1 (5 bases). The V end lost 7 bases, the J end lost 0 bases, and 10 bases lay between the germline ends. In germline, CDR1 is MNHEY, CDR2 SVGEGT. CDR3 size: 14 residues. CDR3 amino acids: CASKTGNSGNTIYF. As DNA, the CDR3 is TGTGCCAGCAAAACAGGAAACTCTGGAAACACCATATATTTT.

The chain recombines TRBV4-3 with TRBJ1-6; D is ambiguous. Trimming took off 6 bases at V and 4 bases at J, with 13 bases between the two ends. CDR3 length: 15 amino acids. Germline V gene sequence: CDR1 LGHNA, CDR2 YSLEER. The CDR3 sequence is CASSSGNQYNSPLHF. The CDR3 bases are TGCGCCAGCAGTTCTGGGAATCAGTATAATTCACCCCTCCACTTT.

Only one count was recorded for this clonotype. V is TRBV6-2 or TRBV6-3 and J is TRBJ2-1, with D tentatively TRBD2 (6 bases). This CDR3 spans 14 amino acids. V was cut by 2 bases and J by 2 bases, with 7 bases left in between. Germline V CDR1 and CDR2: MNHEY, SVGEGT. The CDR3 DNA reads as TGTGCCAGCAGTTACCAGCGGGCCTACAATGAGCAGTTCTTC. Residues: CASSYQRAYNEQFF.

A few counts support this clonotype. This chain connects TRBV6-1 to TRBJ2-6; no reliable D call. V lost 5 bases, J lost 1 base, and 12 bases lay in between. Germline V gene sequence: CDR1 MNHNS, CDR2 SASEGT. The CDR3 loop spans 16 amino acids. As DNA, the CDR3 is TGTGCCAGCAGTCGTAGGACGACGTCTGGGGCCAACGTCCTGACTTTC. This codes for CASSRRTTSGANVLTF.

This sequence joins TRBV20-1 and TRBJ2-5, with D tentatively TRBD2 (6 bases). With 1 base removed from V and 7 bases from J, the gap between germline ends came to 13 bases. This CDR3 has 13 amino acids. Germline V CDR1 and CDR2: DFQATT, SNEGSKA (reference sequence). Written as DNA, the CDR3 is TGCAGTGCTAGAGCGGGAGCGTCTGGGACCCAGTACTTC. Translated: CSARAGASGTQYF.

The rearrangement uses TRBV18 and TRBJ2-3; a possible D gene is TRBD2 (5 bases). Germline loops: CDR1 KGHSH, CDR2 LQKENI. The V gene lost 1 base and the J gene lost 4 bases, with 21 bases spanning the gap. The CDR3 runs to 18 residues. CDR3 loop: CASSPLNRASQRADTQYF. DNA for the CDR3: TGTGCCAGCTCACCACTAAACCGAGCTAGCCAGAGGGCAGATACGCAGTATTTT. Looking up the rest from reference TRBV18 and TRBJ2-3 gives the full variable domain: NAGVMQNPRHLVRRRGQEARLRCSPMKGHSHVYWYRQLPEEGLKFMVYLQKENIIDESGMPKERFSAEFPKEGPSILRIQQVVRGDSAAYFCASSPLNRASQRADTQYFGPGTRLTVL.

This clonotype occurred a few times. J is TRBJ1-6 and V is TRBV6-5; 7 nucleotides match TRBD1. This CDR3 contains 15 residues. The ends lost 0 bases at V and 8 bases at J; junction bases unmatched: 4. Germline V lookup: CDR1 MNHEY, CDR2 SVGAGI. CDR3 sequence: CASSYSWTGDSPLHF. CDR3 nucleotides: TGTGCCAGCAGTTACTCTTGGACAGGAGATTCACCCCTCCACTTT.

V gene TRBV7-2 combines with J gene TRBJ1-1; D gene uncertain. Trimming shortened V by 6 bases and J by 1 base, and 12 bases separated the two germline ends. The CDR3 consists of 14 residues. Germline assignment: CDR1 SGHTA and CDR2 FQGNSA. DNA of the CDR3: TGTGCCAGCAGGTTCGGGGAAGGGAACACTGAAGCTTTCTTT. The encoded protein is CASRFGEGNTEAFF. Using reference TRBV7-2 and TRBJ1-1 for the parts outside the CDR3, the full variable domain is GAGVSQSPSNKVTEKGKDVELRCDPISGHTALYWYRQSLGQGLEFLIYFQGNSAPDKSGLPSDRFSAERTGGSVSTLTIQRTQQEDSAVYLCASRFGEGNTEAFFGQGTRLTVV.

The V gene is TRBV19, the J gene TRBJ2-1, with D uncertain. V lost 5 bases and J lost 9, with 17 bases in between. Germline CDR1 is LNHDA and CDR2 is SQIVND (reference sequence). The CDR3 totals 14 residues. Written as DNA, the CDR3 is TGTGCCAGTAGTGCCTATCAGTCCGGTCCTGAGCAGTTCTTC. Translation gives CASSAYQSGPEQFF.

The gene calls are TRBV4-2 and TRBJ2-5; the D is unclear. CDR3 length: 15 amino acids. From germline, CDR1 is LGHNA and CDR2 YNFKEQ. Trimming pared 0 bases from V and 5 bases from J, leaving 13 bases between. CDR3 DNA: TGTGCCAGCAGCCAAGATCGGTCAGAGAGGGAGACCCAGTACTTC. Translating gives CASSQDRSERETQYF.

As regards this clonotype: The junction does not match germline at one end; this may be a read error. This chain connects TRBV7-3 to TRBJ2-7, with 7 bases that match TRBD1. Germline V gene data show CDR1 as SGHTA and CDR2 as FQGTGA. CDR3 length: 15 residues. The chain's CDR3 is CASGLGWGQLYEQYF. For the CDR3, the DNA is TGTGCCAGCGGCTTAGGGTGGGGACAGCTCTACGAGCAGTACTTC.

The V and J genes are TRBV3-1 and TRBJ1-1, with 9 bases fitting TRBD1. Trimming cost V 8 bases and J 5 bases; bases outside gene matches: 15. The CDR3 spans 16 residues. In germline, CDR1 is LGHDT, CDR2 YNNKEL (reference sequence). In DNA form, the CDR3 reads TGTGCCAGCCTAACGCACGGGACAGGGTGCGGGACTGAAGCTTTCTTT. It codes for CASLTHGTGCGTEAFF.

This clonotype has only a few counts. This chain connects TRBV20-1 to TRBJ2-7; 7 bases agree with TRBD2. This CDR3 comprises 14 residues. CDR1 and CDR2 (germline): DFQATT, SNEGSKA (reference sequence). The V gene end was trimmed by 2 bases and the J gene end by 2 bases; junction bases not matched to a gene: 6. The CDR3 reads CSARSGGATYEQYF. As DNA, the CDR3 is TGCAGTGCTAGATCGGGGGGAGCGACCTACGAGCAGTACTTC.

This clonotype has just a few counts. The chain carries TRBV6-1 and TRBJ2-7; D is tentatively TRBD1 or TRBD2 (6 bases each). V lost 7 bases, J lost 4 bases, and 17 bases lay in between. Germline V gene sequence: CDR1 MNHNS, CDR2 SASEGT. The length of the CDR3 is 14 residues. CDR3 coding DNA: TGTGCCAGCACCCCTTCGGGGGCGTTATACGAGCAGTACTTC. It is translated as CASTPSGALYEQYF.